A single sample gave rise to the 26 T cell receptor beta chains below, sequenced in a study of T cell responses to AZD1222 COVID-19 vaccine. Measured with immunoSEQ multiplex PCR; TCRdb has only the in-frame clones, and not every one. Found here are tens of thousands of clones, 88% of them singletons; the top ten hold roughly a fifth. Specimen: peripheral blood, collected on day 0 of AZD1222 vaccination. All receptors derive from an adult in good health.

The chain combines TRBV7-2 with TRBJ1-2; tentative D call: TRBD1 (5 bases). CDR1 and CDR2 from the germline V gene are SGHTA and FQGNSA. Trimming took off 0 bases at V and 2 bases at J, with 10 bases between the two ends. The length of the CDR3 is 15 residues. The CDR3 DNA reads TGTGCCAGCAGCTTAGCGCATGGGGGAAACTATGGCTACACCTTC. Amino acid sequence: CASSLAHGGNYGYTF. The whole variable domain, remainder taken from reference TRBV7-2 and TRBJ1-2, is GAGVSQSPSNKVTEKGKDVELRCDPISGHTALYWYRQSLGQGLEFLIYFQGNSAPDKSGLPSDRFSAERTGGSVSTLTIQRTQQEDSAVYLCASSLAHGGNYGYTFGSGTRLTVV.

This sequence joins TRBV2 and TRBJ2-2; either TRBD1 or TRBD2 may supply D (5 bases each). The CDR3 contains 14 residues. V lost 3 bases and J 4 bases, leaving 9 bases between the germline ends. The germline gives CDR1 SNHLY, CDR2 FYNNEI. In DNA, the CDR3 is TGTGCCAGCAGTGATGGGACCATCACCGGGGAGCTGTTTTTT. Translation gives CASSDGTITGELFF.

The CDR3 DNA reads TGTGCCAGCAGCGTAGTGAGTGGAGCGGGGGCCGGGGGGAACACCGGGGAGCTGTTTTTT. Residues: CASSVVSGAGAGGNTGELFF. The rearrangement links TRBV9 to TRBJ2-2, with 8 bases aligning to TRBD2. The germline CDR1 and CDR2 sequences are SGDLS and YYNGEE. The CDR3 consists of 20 residues. The J segment lost 1 base and the V segment lost 0 bases, leaving 14 bases of the junction unmatched.

The genes are TRBV7-2 and TRBJ1-1; weak D call: TRBD1 (5 bases). Germline lookup yields CDR1 SGHTA and CDR2 FQGNSA. The CDR3 has 12 amino acids. Trimming cost V 9 bases and J 6 bases, with 14 bases left between them. DNA for the CDR3: TGTGCCAGTCGGGGGGGGTACGCTGAAGCTTTCTTT. Its translation is CASRGGYAEAFF.

This chain links TRBV5-5 with TRBJ2-1, with 10 bases that match TRBD2. The trim removed 3 bases at V and 6 bases at J, leaving 12 bases unmatched. This CDR3 is 17 amino acids long. The germline gives CDR1 SGHKS, CDR2 YYEKEE (reference sequence). The CDR3, as DNA: TGTGCCAGCAGCTCTACACGCGGCGCTAGCGGGAGCAATGAGCAGTTCTTC. It codes for CASSSTRGASGSNEQFF.

The V gene is TRBV7-2, the J gene TRBJ2-3, with D tentatively TRBD1 or TRBD2 (5 bases each). Trimming removed 4 bases from V and 5 bases from J, with 10 bases in between. The germline V gene has CDR1 SGHTA and CDR2 FQGNSA. The CDR3 covers 13 residues. CDR3 sequence reads: CASSSPGGDTQYF. The CDR3 DNA is TGTGCCAGCAGCTCGCCTGGGGGAGATACGCAGTATTTT.

The V call is TRBV30, the J call TRBJ2-5, with TRBD2 identical over 8 bases. The CDR3 has 14 amino acids. Germline values: CDR1 GTSNPN, CDR2 SVGIG (reference sequence). V lost 7 bases to trimming and J lost 5 bases; unmatched junction nucleotides: 12. In nucleotides, the CDR3 is TGTGCCTTCCGGGGCGGGGGGTCGTCGGAGACCCAGTACTTC. This encodes CAFRGGGSSETQYF.

This clone was found a few times. This chain links TRBV7-6 with TRBJ2-7; 7 bases are a match to TRBD2. The V gene's germline CDR1 is SGHVS and CDR2 FNYEAQ. The ends lost 5 bases at V and 2 bases at J; junction bases unmatched: 12. This CDR3 has 16 amino acids. CDR3 DNA sequence: TGTGCCAGCAGCCGAGGATTGGCGGGAGAGACCTACGAGCAGTACTTC. It translates to CASSRGLAGETYEQYF.

CDR3 residues: CASSQPLWESSYEQYF. CDR3 coding DNA: TGTGCCAGCAGCCAGCCTCTATGGGAATCCTCCTACGAGCAGTACTTC. The V and J genes are TRBV14 and TRBJ2-7; D unclear. The V gene lost 3 bases and the J gene lost 0 bases, with 15 bases spanning the gap. Germline assignment: CDR1 SGHDN and CDR2 FVKESK. The CDR3 contains 16 residues.

The genes are TRBV10-2 and TRBJ1-2; TRBD1 is a possible D gene (5 bases). The CDR3 runs 14 residues. Germline loops: CDR1 WSHSY, CDR2 SAAADI. Trimming left V 10 bases short and J 2 bases short, with 17 bases between. The CDR3 DNA sequence: TGCGCCACCACGAGCCCGGGGGGGAACTATGGCTACACCTTC. The encoded protein is CATTSPGGNYGYTF.

In its sample, this clone was seen once. For the CDR3, the DNA is TGTGCCAGTAGTCTCCTGGCAGGGGGATCACCCCTCCACTTT. As protein: CASSLLAGGSPLHF. The chain has TRBV19 and TRBJ1-6; the match to TRBD1 covers 7 bases. The CDR3 has 14 amino acids. Germline V gene sequence: CDR1 LNHDA, CDR2 SQIVND (reference sequence). J lost 10 bases, V lost 5 bases, and 8 bases had no gene match.

This CDR3 is CASSLGGPNYGYTF. The CDR3 bases are TGTGCCAGCAGCTTAGGGGGGCCTAACTATGGCTACACCTTC. J is TRBJ1-2 and V is TRBV11-2, with D maybe TRBD1 (6 bases). CDR3 length equals 14 residues. Germline V gene sequence: CDR1 SGHAT, CDR2 FQNNGV. The V end was cut by 1 base, the J end by 0 bases, with 6 bases between. Supplemented by reference TRBV11-2 and TRBJ1-2, the full variable domain reads EAGVAQSPRYKIIEKRQSVAFWCNPISGHATLYWYQQILGQGPKLLIQFQNNGVVDDSQLPKDRFSAERLKGVDSTLKIQPAKLEDSAVYLCASSLGGPNYGYTFGSGTRLTVV.

The chain carries TRBV11-3 and TRBJ2-1, with D possibly TRBD2 on 6 matching bases. The CDR3 runs 12 residues. CDR1 and CDR2 (germline): SGHNT, YENEEA. V was cut by 5 bases and J by 10 bases, with 12 bases left in between. CDR3 bases: TGTGCCAGCAGCCTCGGGAGCCGGGAGCAGTTCTTC. The encoded protein is CASSLGSREQFF.

The chain recombines TRBV21-1 with TRBJ1-5. TRBV21-1 is marked as a pseudogene. CDR3 length: 13 residues. CDR3 in amino acids: CASSRGSGQPQHF. The CDR3 region has the DNA TGTGCCAGCAGCAGGGGGTCCGGTCAGCCCCAGCATTTT.

This clone was seen more than once but under ten times. This chain links TRBV11-2 with TRBJ1-2; D unclear. The CDR3 extends over 13 amino acids. Germline CDR1 reads SGHAT; CDR2 reads FQNNGV. Trimming cost V 6 bases and J 8 bases, with 16 bases left between them. The CDR3 is CASRKGAHSGYTF. DNA of the CDR3: TGTGCCAGCAGAAAAGGCGCCCATTCGGGCTACACCTTC.

For the CDR3, the DNA is TGTGCCAGCAGTTACAGGATTAGCAATCAGCCCCAGCATTTT. The encoded protein is CASSYRISNQPQHF. This chain links TRBV6-2 or TRBV6-3 with TRBJ1-5; D is unresolved. The CDR3 length is 14 residues. Per the germline V gene, CDR1 is MNHEY and CDR2 is SVGEGT. Deletions cut 2 bases from V and 0 bases from J, with 5 bases between.

The chain combines TRBV7-2 with TRBJ2-2; the match to TRBD2 covers 8 bases. This CDR3 region has 16 residues. Germline CDR1 SGHTA, CDR2 FQGNSA. Trimming cost V 4 bases and J 4 bases; bases outside gene matches: 8. DNA for the CDR3: TGTGCCAGCAGCTCCTTCCCGGGAGGGCCCACCGGGGAGCTGTTTTTT. It codes for CASSSFPGGPTGELFF.

V is TRBV9 and J is TRBJ1-4, with no clear D. Trimming stripped 2 bases from V and 8 bases from J, with 10 bases between. CDR1 and CDR2 (germline): SGDLS, YYNGEE. CDR3 size: 13 residues. CDR3 amino acids: CASSVGPEEKLFF. CDR3 DNA: TGTGCCAGCAGCGTCGGGCCAGAAGAAAAACTGTTTTTT.

The chain uses TRBV28 and TRBJ2-7; unclear D gene. Germline values: CDR1 MDHEN, CDR2 SYDVKM. The CDR3 sequence is 14 residues long. The V end lost 2 bases, the J end lost 3 bases, and 11 bases lay between the germline ends. The CDR3 nucleotides are TGTGCCAGCAGTTTACCGGGCGCATTCTACGAGCAGTACTTC. Its protein is CASSLPGAFYEQYF.

The V call is TRBV7-3, the J call TRBJ1-1; D is possibly TRBD1 (5 bases). Germline CDR1 reads SGHTA; CDR2 reads FQGTGA. Deletions cut 4 bases from V and 2 bases from J, with 11 bases between. This CDR3 region has 14 residues. The chain's CDR3 is CASSSLGGNTEAFF. CDR3 in DNA: TGTGCCAGCAGCTCTCTGGGGGGTAACACTGAAGCTTTCTTT.

This clone was seen only once. The V call is TRBV18, the J call TRBJ1-1; no firm D call. Germline CDR1 is KGHSH and CDR2 is LQKENI. The CDR3 spans 16 residues. V lost 0 bases, J lost 1 base, and 12 bases lay in between. The CDR3 DNA is TGTGCCAGCTCACCACCGGGAGGGTATAGGAACACTGAAGCTTTCTTT. Its translation is CASSPPGGYRNTEAFF.

The chain recombines TRBV29-1 with TRBJ1-6; 9 nucleotides match TRBD1. V was pared by 7 bases and J by 8 bases, with 6 bases of the junction left unmatched. The CDR3 loop spans 13 amino acids. CDR1 and CDR2 from the germline V gene are SQVTM and ANQGSEA. The CDR3 region has the DNA TGCAGCGCCCGGGACAGGGCAGATTCACCCCTCCACTTT. It is translated as CSARDRADSPLHF.

J is TRBJ1-1 and V is TRBV28; 7 bases agree with TRBD1. The J segment lost 5 bases and the V segment lost 3 bases, leaving 6 bases of the junction unmatched. The CDR3 has 14 residues. Germline CDR1 reads MDHEN; CDR2 reads SYDVKM. This CDR3 reads CASSLVQGYTEAFF. CDR3 DNA sequence: TGTGCCAGCAGTTTGGTACAGGGGTATACTGAAGCTTTCTTT.

The chain employs TRBV11-2 and TRBJ1-1, with a possible D match to TRBD1 (5 bases). V dropped 4 bases and J dropped 1 base, with 13 bases sitting between them. Germline V lookup: CDR1 SGHAT, CDR2 FQNNGV. The CDR3 is 15 residues long. The DNA for the CDR3 is TGTGCCAGCAGCTCCCAGTTTACAGGGAACACTGAAGCTTTCTTT. Its translation is CASSSQFTGNTEAFF.

This chain links TRBV4-2 with TRBJ1-1; possible D gene TRBD1, 5 bases. Per the germline V gene, CDR1 is LGHNA and CDR2 is YNFKEQ. Trimming cost V 1 base and J 1 base, with 10 bases left between them. The CDR3 totals 15 residues. DNA for the CDR3: TGTGCCAGCAGCCAAGCAGAGGGGACGAACACTGAAGCTTTCTTT. Translating it yields CASSQAEGTNTEAFF.

This clone was detected once. The chain links TRBV13 to TRBJ1-1; TRBD1 might be the D (5 bases). The CDR3 runs to 16 residues. V was cut by 3 bases and J by 3 bases, with 17 bases left in between. Germline-derived CDR1 and CDR2 are PRHDT and FYEKMQ (reference sequence). In DNA form, the CDR3 reads TGTGCCAGCAGCTTGTGGTTTGACAGACCAGACACTGAAGCTTTCTTT. This translates into CASSLWFDRPDTEAFF.